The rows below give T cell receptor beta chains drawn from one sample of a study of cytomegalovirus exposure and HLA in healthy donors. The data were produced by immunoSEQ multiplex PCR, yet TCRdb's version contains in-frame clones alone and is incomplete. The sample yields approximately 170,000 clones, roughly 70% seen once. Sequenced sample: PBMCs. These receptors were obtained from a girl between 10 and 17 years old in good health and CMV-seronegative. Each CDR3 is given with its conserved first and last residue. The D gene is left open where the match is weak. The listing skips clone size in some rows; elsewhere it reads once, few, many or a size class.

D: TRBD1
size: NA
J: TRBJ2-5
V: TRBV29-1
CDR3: CSVRDRGETQYF
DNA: TGCAGCGTTCGGGACAGGGGAGAGACCCAGTACTTC

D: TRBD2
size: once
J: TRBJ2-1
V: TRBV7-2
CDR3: CASSLGLAGGHNEQFF
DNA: TGTGCCAGCAGCTTAGGGCTAGCGGGGGGGCACAATGAGCAGTTCTTC

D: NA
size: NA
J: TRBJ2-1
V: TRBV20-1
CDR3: CNASEYNEQFF
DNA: TGCAATGCTAGTGAGTACAATGAGCAGTTCTTC

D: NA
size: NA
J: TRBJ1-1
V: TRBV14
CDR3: CASSLRVGLNTEAFF
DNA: TGTGCCAGCAGCCTCAGGGTGGGACTTAACACTGAAGCTTTCTTT

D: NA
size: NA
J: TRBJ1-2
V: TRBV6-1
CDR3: CASFQGTSGYTF
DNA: TGTGCCAGCTTTCAGGGGACCTCTGGCTACACCTTC

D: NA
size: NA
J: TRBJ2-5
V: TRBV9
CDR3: CASSVVEGRETQYF
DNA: TGTGCCAGCAGCGTAGTGGAGGGGCGCGAGACCCAGTACTTC

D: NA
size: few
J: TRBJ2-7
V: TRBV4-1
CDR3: CASSQEGGLTSYEQYF
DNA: TGCGCCAGCAGCCAAGAGGGGGGGCTAACATCCTACGAGCAGTACTTC

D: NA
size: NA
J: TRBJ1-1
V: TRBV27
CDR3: CASSLSTIRTEAFF
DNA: TGTGCCAGCAGTTTATCGACAATTCGCACTGAAGCTTTCTTT

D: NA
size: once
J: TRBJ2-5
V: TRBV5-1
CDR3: CASSQSTEETQYF
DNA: TGCGCCAGCAGCCAAAGCACAGAAGAGACCCAGTACTTC

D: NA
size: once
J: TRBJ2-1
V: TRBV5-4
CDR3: CASSLEEGRYNEQFF
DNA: TGTGCCAGCAGCTTGGAGGAGGGGCGCTACAATGAGCAGTTCTTC

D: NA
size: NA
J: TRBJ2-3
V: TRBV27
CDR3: CASSFSRAHTDTQYF
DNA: TGTGCCAGCAGTTTCTCCAGGGCACACACAGATACGCAGTATTTT

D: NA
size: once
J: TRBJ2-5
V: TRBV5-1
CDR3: CASSTEQARVAETQYF
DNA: TGCGCCAGCAGCACGGAGCAGGCGAGGGTGGCGGAGACCCAGTACTTC

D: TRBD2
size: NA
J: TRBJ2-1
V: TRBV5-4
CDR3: CASSLAFVPSGVTYNEQFF
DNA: TGTGCCAGCAGCTTGGCCTTTGTTCCTAGCGGGGTTACCTACAATGAGCAGTTCTTC

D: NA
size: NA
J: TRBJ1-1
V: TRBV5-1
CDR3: CASSFEGNTEAFF
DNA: TGCGCCAGCAGCTTCGAGGGGAACACTGAAGCTTTCTTT

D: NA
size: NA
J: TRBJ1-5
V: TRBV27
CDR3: CASSFRGGQPQHF
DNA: TGTGCCAGCAGTTTCCGAGGCGGTCAGCCCCAGCATTTT

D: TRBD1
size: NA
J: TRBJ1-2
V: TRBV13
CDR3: CASSWGQQDPTRGYTF
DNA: TGTGCCAGCAGCTGGGGACAGCAGGACCCCACGAGGGGCTACACCTTC

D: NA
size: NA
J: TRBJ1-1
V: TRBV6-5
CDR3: CASSLRLELDTEAFF
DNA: TGTGCCAGCAGTTTGAGATTGGAGTTGGACACTGAAGCTTTCTTT

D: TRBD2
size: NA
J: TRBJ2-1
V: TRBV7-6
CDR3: CASSFAGGEQFF
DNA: TGTGCCAGCAGCTTTGCGGGGGGTGAGCAGTTCTTC

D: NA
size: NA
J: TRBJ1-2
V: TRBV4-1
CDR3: CASSQEGGGRGYTF
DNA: TGCGCCAGCAGCCAGGAAGGAGGAGGGAGAGGCTACACCTTC

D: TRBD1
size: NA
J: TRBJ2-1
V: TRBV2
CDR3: CASSQPRGLDNEQFF
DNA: TGTGCCAGCAGCCAACCCAGGGGGTTGGACAATGAGCAGTTCTTC

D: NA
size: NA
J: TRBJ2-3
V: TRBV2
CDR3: CASTLDRDISSTDTQYF
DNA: TGTGCCAGCACTCTAGACCGGGACATCTCTAGCACAGATACGCAGTATTTT

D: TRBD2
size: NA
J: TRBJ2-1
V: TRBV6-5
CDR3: CASSFLAGGNEQFF
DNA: TGTGCCAGCAGTTTTTTAGCGGGGGGGAATGAGCAGTTCTTC

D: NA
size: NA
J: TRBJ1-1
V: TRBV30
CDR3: CAWSASLLADTEAFF
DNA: TGTGCCTGGAGTGCATCCCTGCTTGCGGACACTGAAGCTTTCTTT

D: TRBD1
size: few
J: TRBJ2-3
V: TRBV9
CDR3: CASSTRQGMADTQYF
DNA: TGTGCCAGCAGCACACGACAGGGAATGGCAGATACGCAGTATTTT

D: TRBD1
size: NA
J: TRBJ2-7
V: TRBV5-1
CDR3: CASSRTGDPYEQCF
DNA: TGCGCCAGCAGCAGGACAGGGGATCCCTACGAGCAGTGCTTC

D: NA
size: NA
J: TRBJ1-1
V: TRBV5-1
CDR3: CASSLAGGDTEAFF
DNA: TGCGCCAGCAGCTTGGCCGGGGGGGACACTGAAGCTTTCTTT

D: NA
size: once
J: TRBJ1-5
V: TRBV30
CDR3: CAWSDGGYQPQHF
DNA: TGTGCCTGGAGTGATGGGGGGTATCAGCCCCAGCATTTT

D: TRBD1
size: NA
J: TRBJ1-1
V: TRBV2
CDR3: CASGDRENTEAFF
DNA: TGTGCCAGCGGGGACAGGGAGAACACTGAAGCTTTCTTT

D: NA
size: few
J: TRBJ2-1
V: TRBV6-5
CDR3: CASSYTVEGNEQFF
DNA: TGTGCCAGCAGTTACACGGTGGAGGGTAATGAGCAGTTCTTC

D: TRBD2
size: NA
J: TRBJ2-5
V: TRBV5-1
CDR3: CASSLERGVREETQYF
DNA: TGCGCCAGCAGCTTGGAGCGGGGGGTCCGGGAAGAGACCCAGTACTTC

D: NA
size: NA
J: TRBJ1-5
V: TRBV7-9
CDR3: CASSLAAGSRTQPQHF
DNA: TGTGCCAGCAGCTTAGCTGCGGGGTCCAGAACTCAGCCCCAGCATTTT

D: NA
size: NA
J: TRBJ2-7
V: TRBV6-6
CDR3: CASSYSRGYYEQYF
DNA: TGTGCCAGCAGTTACTCGAGGGGGTACTACGAGCAGTACTTC

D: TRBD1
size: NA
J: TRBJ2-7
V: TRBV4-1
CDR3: CASSQDQAGTGNYEQYF
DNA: TGCGCCAGCAGCCAAGATCAGGCCGGGACAGGGAACTACGAGCAGTACTTC

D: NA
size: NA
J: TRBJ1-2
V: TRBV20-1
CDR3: CSVGSYTF
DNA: TGCAGTGTAGGGAGTTACACCTTC

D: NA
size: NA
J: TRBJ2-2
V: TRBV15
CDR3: CATSGEGHGELFF
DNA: TGTGCCACCAGCGGAGAGGGCCACGGGGAGCTGTTTTTT

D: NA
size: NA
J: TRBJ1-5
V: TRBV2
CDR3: CASKGGVEYQPQHF
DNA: TGTGCCAGCAAGGGGGGGGTGGAGTATCAGCCCCAGCATTTT

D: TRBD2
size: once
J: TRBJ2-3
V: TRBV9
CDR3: CASTSTSQTSDTQYF
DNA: TGTGCCAGCACCTCGACTAGCCAAACATCAGATACGCAGTATTTT

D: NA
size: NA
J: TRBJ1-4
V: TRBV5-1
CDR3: CASSWTSTNEKLFF
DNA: TGCGCCAGCAGCTGGACATCAACTAATGAAAAACTGTTTTTT

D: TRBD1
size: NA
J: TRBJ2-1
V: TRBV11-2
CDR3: CASSLGQNTKQFF
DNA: TGTGCCAGCAGCCTGGGACAGAATACAAAACAGTTCTTC

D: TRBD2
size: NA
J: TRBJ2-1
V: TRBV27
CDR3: CASSLSGLGPNEQFF
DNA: TGTGCCAGCAGTTTATCGGGACTAGGACCCAACGAGCAGTTCTTC

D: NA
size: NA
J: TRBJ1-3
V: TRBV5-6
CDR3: CASSLVTANSGNTIYF
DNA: TGTGCCAGCAGCTTGGTTACAGCCAACTCTGGAAACACCATATATTTT

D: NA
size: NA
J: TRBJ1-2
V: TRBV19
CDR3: CASNFLEGVNGYTF
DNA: TGTGCCAGTAATTTTCTGGAGGGCGTCAATGGCTACACCTTC

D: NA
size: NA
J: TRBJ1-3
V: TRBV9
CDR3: CASSTGDRQGNTIYF
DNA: TGTGCCAGCAGCACCGGAGACAGGCAAGGAAACACCATATATTTT

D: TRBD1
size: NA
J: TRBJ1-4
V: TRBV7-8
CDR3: CASSRPGQGIPYGNEKLFF
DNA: TGTGCCAGCAGCCGGCCGGGACAGGGGATTCCCTACGGTAATGAAAAACTGTTTTTT

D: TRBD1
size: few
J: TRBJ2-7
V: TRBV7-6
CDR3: CASSTYRGEQYF
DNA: TGTGCCAGCAGCACATACAGGGGCGAGCAGTACTTC

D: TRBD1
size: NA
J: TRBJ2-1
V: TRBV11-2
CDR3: CASSPRTGGRDNEQFF
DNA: TGTGCCAGCAGCCCCCGGACAGGGGGCAGGGACAATGAGCAGTTCTTC

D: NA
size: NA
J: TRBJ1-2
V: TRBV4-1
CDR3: CASSQDPGVRWTAVYGYTF
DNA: TGCGCCAGCAGCCAAGATCCGGGCGTCAGATGGACAGCAGTCTATGGCTACACCTTC

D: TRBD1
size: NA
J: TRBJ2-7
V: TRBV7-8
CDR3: CASSRETGVDEQYF
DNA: TGTGCCAGCAGTCGCGAGACAGGGGTCGACGAGCAGTACTTC

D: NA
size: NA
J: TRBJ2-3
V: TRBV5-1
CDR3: CASRRQEPSTDTQYF
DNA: TGCGCCAGCAGAAGACAGGAGCCTAGCACAGATACGCAGTATTTT

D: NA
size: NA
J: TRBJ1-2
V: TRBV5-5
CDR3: CASAGALGYTF
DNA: TGTGCCAGCGCAGGGGCTCTTGGCTACACCTTC